This T cell receptor (beta chain) derives from a study of cytomegalovirus exposure and HLA in healthy donors. General study findings and limits: The authors enumerated 150 to 200 TCR beta chains as linked to cytomegalovirus. Relative to the approximately 680-donor mean, N-insertions were reportedly fewer in an Asian-associated ancestry cluster in a later analysis. DRB1 showed the most TCR associations and HLA-C the fewest in a later analysis, as rates varied by HLA locus.

Germline loops: CDR1 LNHNV, CDR2 YYDKDF (reference sequence). The CDR3 has 15 residues. V was trimmed by 3 bases and J by 3 bases, leaving 15 bases between them. Researchers ran the PCR with 60 Vbeta and 13 Jbeta primers. Assay used: immunoSEQ multiplex PCR; TCRdb lists only in-frame clones, some missing. The repertoire holds roughly 240,000 clones, with roughly 78% as singletons. Regarding this clone: What it binds is unknown.

The J gene is TRBJ2-7, the V gene TRBV15; D might be TRBD1 (6 bases). The TCR originated in a boy between 10 and 17 years old in good health and CMV-seronegative. Material for sequencing was PBMCs. The CDR3 spells CATSSRQAPRYEQYF. In DNA form, the CDR3 reads TGTGCCACCAGCAGTCGACAGGCCCCCCGCTACGAGCAGTACTTC.